This TCR beta chain was sequenced during a study of identifying expanded T cells in peripheral blood. The study, taken as a whole, reports: Across healthy donors, higher total template counts meant significantly greater approximately two-week count variance. Roughly 1.2 clones differed between technical replicates, versus approximately 17 and 20 over time.

Comment on this clone: Its antigen is unknown.

From germline, CDR1 is SGHTA and CDR2 FQGNSA. The CDR3 is 14 amino acids. Trimming removed 3 bases from V and 4 bases from J; junction bases left unmatched: 3. No infections or other immune events were documented during collection. Profiled with immunoSEQ multiplex PCR; TCRdb holds only in-frame clones, not every one. Of some 99,000 clones in the sample, about 85% were seen once. The sequencing input was blood. The clonotype originates from a person aged 18 to 70 in good health. The V call is TRBV7-2, the J call TRBJ1-5; 7 nucleotides align to TRBD1. The CDR3 DNA is TGTGCCAGCAGCTTGGACAGGATTAATCAGCCCCAGCATTTT. Its protein product is CASSLDRINQPQHF.